These 2 T cell receptor beta chains were sequenced from one sample in a study of T-cell reconstitution after alpha-beta-depleted transplantation in children. Preparing the TCRbeta library involved the use of unique molecular identifiers. TCRdb redid the calling of the PCR reads with MiXCR, one entry per CDR3 protein. Seen here are approximately 270,000 distinct CDR3 sequences, about 10% observed once, and the top ten hold around 10%. The sample in question was PBMCs from the stem cell graft donor, obtained from the stem cell graft. These receptors came from a human donor who donated a stem cell graft to a child with SCID.

The J gene is TRBJ2-5, the V gene TRBV6-1; perhaps TRBD1 as D (5 bases). The CDR3 length is 15 residues. With 6 bases removed from V and 1 base from J, the gap between germline ends came to 15 bases. Germline CDR1 and CDR2: MNHNS and SASEGT. This CDR3 is CASRALVGLQETQYF. The CDR3 DNA reads TGTGCCAGCAGGGCGCTAGTGGGGCTCCAAGAGACCCAGTACTTC.

This clonotype was seen only a few times. The chain links TRBV9 to TRBJ2-2; TRBD1 agrees at 9 bases. Germline CDR1 reads SGDLS; CDR2 reads YYNGEE. The V segment lost 2 bases and the J segment 7 bases; nucleotides outside the gene matches: 12. The CDR3 has 17 amino acids. The CDR3 DNA is TGTGCCAGCAGCGTTCGAACCGGGACAGGGTCTGTCGGGGAGCTGTTTTTT. This sequence encodes CASSVRTGTGSVGELFF.